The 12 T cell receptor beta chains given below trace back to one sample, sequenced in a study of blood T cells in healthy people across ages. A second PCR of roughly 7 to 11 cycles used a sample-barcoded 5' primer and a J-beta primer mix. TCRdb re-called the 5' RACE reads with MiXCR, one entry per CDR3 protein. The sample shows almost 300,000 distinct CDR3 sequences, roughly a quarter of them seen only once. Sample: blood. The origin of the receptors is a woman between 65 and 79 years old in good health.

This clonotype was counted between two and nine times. CDR3 bases: TGTGCCAGCAGCTTATGGTCGGGCTCACCCCTCAATGAGCAGTTCTTC. Translation gives CASSLWSGSPLNEQFF. The chain is built from TRBV7-9 and TRBJ2-1; no reliable D call. The length of the CDR3 is 16 residues. Trimming took 2 bases from V and 6 from J, leaving 17 bases between them. Germline V gene data show CDR1 as SEHNR and CDR2 as FQNEAQ (reference sequence).

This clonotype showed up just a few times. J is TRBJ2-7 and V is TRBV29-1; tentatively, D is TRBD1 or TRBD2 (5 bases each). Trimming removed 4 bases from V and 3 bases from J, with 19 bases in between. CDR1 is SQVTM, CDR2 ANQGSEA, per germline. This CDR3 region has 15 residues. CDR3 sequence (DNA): TGCAGCGTTGCGAACGGGGCACTTCATCTCTACGAGCAGTACTTC. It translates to CSVANGALHLYEQYF.

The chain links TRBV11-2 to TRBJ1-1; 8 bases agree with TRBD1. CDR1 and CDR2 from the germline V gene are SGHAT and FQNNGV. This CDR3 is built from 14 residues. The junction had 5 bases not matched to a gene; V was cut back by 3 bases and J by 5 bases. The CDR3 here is CASSFSGGKTEAFF. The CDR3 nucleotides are TGTGCCAGCAGCTTCTCAGGGGGCAAAACTGAAGCTTTCTTT.

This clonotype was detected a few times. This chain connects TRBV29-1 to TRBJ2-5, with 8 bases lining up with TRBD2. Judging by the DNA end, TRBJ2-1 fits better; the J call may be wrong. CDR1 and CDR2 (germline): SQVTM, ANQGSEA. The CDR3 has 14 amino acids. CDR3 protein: CSVPGSGRVNEQFF. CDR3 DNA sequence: TGCAGCGTCCCAGGGAGCGGGAGAGTAAATGAGCAGTTCTTC.

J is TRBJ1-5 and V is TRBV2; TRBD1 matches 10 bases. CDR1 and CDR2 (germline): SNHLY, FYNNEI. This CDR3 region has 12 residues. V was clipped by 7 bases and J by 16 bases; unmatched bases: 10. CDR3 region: CASTTGTGAFHF. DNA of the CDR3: TGTGCCAGCACTACCGGGACAGGGGCCTTTCATTTT.

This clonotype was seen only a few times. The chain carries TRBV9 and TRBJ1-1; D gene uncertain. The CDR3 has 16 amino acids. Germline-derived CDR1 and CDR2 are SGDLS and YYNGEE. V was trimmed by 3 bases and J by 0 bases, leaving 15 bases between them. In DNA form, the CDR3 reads TGTGCCAGCAGCGCAGATCCCGATGCCATGAACACTGAAGCTTTCTTT. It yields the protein CASSADPDAMNTEAFF.

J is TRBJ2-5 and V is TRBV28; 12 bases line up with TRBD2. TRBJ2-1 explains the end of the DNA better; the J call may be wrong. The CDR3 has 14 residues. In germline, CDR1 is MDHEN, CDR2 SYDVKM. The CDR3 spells CASGLAGTYNEQFF. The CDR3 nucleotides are TGTGCCAGCGGACTAGCGGGAACCTACAATGAGCAGTTCTTC.

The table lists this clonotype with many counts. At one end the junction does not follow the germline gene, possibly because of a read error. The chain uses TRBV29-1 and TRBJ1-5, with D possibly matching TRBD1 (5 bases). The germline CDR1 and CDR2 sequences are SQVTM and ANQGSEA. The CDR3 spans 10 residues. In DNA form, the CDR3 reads TGCAGCGTTGAGCGGGACCCCTCGCTTTTT. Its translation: CSVERDPSLF.

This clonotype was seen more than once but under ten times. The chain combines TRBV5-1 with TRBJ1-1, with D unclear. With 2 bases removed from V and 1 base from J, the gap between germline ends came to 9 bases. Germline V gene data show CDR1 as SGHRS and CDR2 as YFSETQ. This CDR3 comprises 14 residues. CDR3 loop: CASSLRVANTEAFF. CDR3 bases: TGCGCCAGCAGCTTAAGGGTGGCGAACACTGAAGCTTTCTTT.

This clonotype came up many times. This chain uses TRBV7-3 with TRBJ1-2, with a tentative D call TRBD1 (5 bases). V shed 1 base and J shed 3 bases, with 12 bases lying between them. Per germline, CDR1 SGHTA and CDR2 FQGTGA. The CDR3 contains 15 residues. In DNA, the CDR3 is TGTGCCAGCAGCTTAAATTTCCTGGGGGACTATGGCTACACCTTC. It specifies CASSLNFLGDYGYTF.

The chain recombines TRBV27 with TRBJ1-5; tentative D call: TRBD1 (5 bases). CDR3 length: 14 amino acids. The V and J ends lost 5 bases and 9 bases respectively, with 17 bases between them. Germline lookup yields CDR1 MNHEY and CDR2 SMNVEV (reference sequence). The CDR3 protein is CASSPGTGIPPQHF. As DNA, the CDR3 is TGTGCCAGCAGTCCGGGGACGGGAATTCCGCCCCAGCATTTT.

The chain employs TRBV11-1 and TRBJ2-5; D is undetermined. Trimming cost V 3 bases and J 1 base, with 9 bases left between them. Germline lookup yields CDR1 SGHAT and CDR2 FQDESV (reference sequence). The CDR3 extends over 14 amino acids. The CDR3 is CASSFRQSQETQYF. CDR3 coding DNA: TGTGCCAGCAGCTTCAGGCAGTCCCAAGAGACCCAGTACTTC.